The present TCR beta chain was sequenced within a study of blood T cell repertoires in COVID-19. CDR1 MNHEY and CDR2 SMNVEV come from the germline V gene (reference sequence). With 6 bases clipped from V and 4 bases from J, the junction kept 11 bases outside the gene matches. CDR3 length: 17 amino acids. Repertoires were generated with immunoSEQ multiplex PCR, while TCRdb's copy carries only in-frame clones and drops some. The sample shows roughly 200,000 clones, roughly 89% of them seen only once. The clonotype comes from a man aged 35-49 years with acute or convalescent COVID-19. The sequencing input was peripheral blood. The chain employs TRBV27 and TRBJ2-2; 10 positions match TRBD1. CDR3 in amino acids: CASSTLPGTGATGELFF. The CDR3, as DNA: TGTGCCAGCAGCACCCTTCCCGGGACAGGGGCCACCGGGGAGCTGTTTTTT.